The rows below give T cell receptor beta chains drawn from one sample of a study of blood T cell repertoires in COVID-19. Generated by immunoSEQ multiplex PCR, the TCRdb table keeps only in-frame clones and is missing some. Of 160,000 or so clones in the sample, over 75% were seen once. Sequenced sample: PBMCs or T cells enriched from blood (not recorded which). The origin of the receptors is a man aged 35 to 55 who had recovered from COVID-19. Both conserved end residues are part of each CDR3. Each record gives: J gene, D gene, V gene, clone size, CDR3 length, CDR3 protein, CDR3 DNA. The D gene is left open where the match is weak. For some rows the clone size is stated as once, few or many, or as a class when expanded; others skip it.

>TRBJ2-2|-|TRBV2|-|13
CASRGQETGELFF
TGTGCCAGCAGGGGTCAGGAAACCGGGGAGCTGTTTTTT
>TRBJ2-2|-|TRBV7-8|once|16
CASSLERFRLAGELFF
TGTGCCAGCAGCTTAGAGAGATTCCGTTTAGCCGGGGAGCTGTTTTTT
>TRBJ1-1|-|TRBV2|-|15
CASSAQAPRDTEAFF
TGTGCCAGCAGTGCCCAGGCCCCTCGGGATACTGAAGCTTTCTTT
>TRBJ1-2|-|TRBV6-5|-|15
CASTTNAAGVYGYTF
TGTGCCAGCACTACAAACGCTGCGGGGGTCTATGGCTACACCTTC
>TRBJ2-5|TRBD2|TRBV3-1/TRBV3-2|-|17
CASSQDWGGPGDETQYF
TGTGCCAGCAGCCAAGACTGGGGGGGTCCCGGCGACGAGACCCAGTACTTC
>TRBJ2-2|TRBD2|TRBV5-1|few|16
CASSLVASGSHGELFF
TGCGCCAGCAGCTTGGTGGCTAGCGGGAGTCACGGGGAGCTGTTTTTT
>TRBJ1-2|-|TRBV5-4|-|13
CASSLQGSYGYTF
TGTGCCAGCAGCTTACAGGGCAGCTATGGCTACACCTTC
>TRBJ2-4|TRBD1|TRBV2|-|16
CASSDGRGRDKNIQYF
TGTGCCAGCAGTGATGGCAGGGGGCGAGACAAAAACATTCAGTACTTC
>TRBJ2-3|-|TRBV7-2|-|15
CASSPRRGSTDTQYF
TGTGCCAGCAGCCCCCGGAGGGGCAGCACAGATACGCAGTATTTT
>TRBJ1-2|TRBD1|TRBV14|-|16
CASSQGGQGKNYGYTF
TGTGCCAGCAGCCAAGGCGGACAGGGAAAAAACTATGGCTACACCTTC
>TRBJ2-7|-|TRBV11-3|-|13
CASSRDSGYEQYF
TGTGCCAGCAGCCGGGACAGCGGGTACGAGCAGTACTTC
>TRBJ2-5|-|TRBV2|once|13
CASKSREQETQYF
TGTGCCAGCAAGAGCAGGGAACAAGAGACCCAGTACTTC
>TRBJ2-5|TRBD1|TRBV5-4|-|15
CASSKLTGGQETQYF
TGTGCCAGCAGCAAACTGACAGGGGGCCAAGAGACCCAGTACTTC
>TRBJ2-7|-|TRBV3-1/TRBV3-2|-|15
CASSQMSGPSYEQYF
TGTGCCAGCAGCCAAATGAGCGGGCCATCCTACGAGCAGTACTTC
>TRBJ1-3|-|TRBV9|-|16
CASSAQRSGAGNTIYF
TGTGCCAGCAGCGCCCAGAGGTCAGGGGCTGGAAACACCATATATTTT
>TRBJ1-5|TRBD1|TRBV6-5|-|15
CASIGTGGMFQPQHF
TGTGCCAGTATCGGGACAGGGGGTATGTTTCAGCCCCAGCATTTT
>TRBJ2-2|-|TRBV7-3|-|14
CASSWGRNTGELFF
TGTGCCAGCAGCTGGGGCCGGAACACCGGGGAGCTGTTTTTT